This T cell receptor (beta chain) was recorded in a study of T cells in Graves' hyperthyroidism and ophthalmopathy. The table lists this clonotype with many counts. It was uncontrolled infection, other autoimmune disease, pregnancy or lactation that excluded patients. The CDR3 has 16 amino acids. The V gene's germline CDR1 is DFQATT and CDR2 SNEGSKA (reference sequence). Germline trimming cut 0 bases from V and 1 base from J; bases unmatched to any gene: 7. Amplification of TCR beta CDR3 regions was performed using RNA transcripts as template. The TCR CDR3 was amplified in a first-round RT-PCR using the HTBI primer set. TCRdb recomputed calls from the multiplex PCR reads with MiXCR, one row per CDR3 protein. The sample has 620,000 or so distinct CDR3 sequences, around 13% seen once.

The chain employs TRBV20-1 and TRBJ1-1; TRBD1 agrees at 8 bases. This sequence was found in a woman between 45 and 60 years old with Graves' ophthalmopathy. Specimen: blood. CDR3 in amino acids: CSARDPGGVENTEAFF. CDR3 DNA sequence: TGCAGTGCTAGAGATCCAGGGGGCGTTGAGAACACTGAAGCTTTCTTT.